Listed below are T cell receptor beta chains from one sample, sequenced in a study of T cells in localized non-small cell lung cancer. Assay: immunoSEQ multiplex PCR; the TCRdb copy retains only in-frame clones and omits some. The data show about 1,400 clones, roughly 26% seen once. The sequenced sample was normal lung tissue next to the tumor, obtained before any cancer treatment. These receptors were obtained from a woman aged 18-55 years with stage III lung adenocarcinoma. Both conserved end residues are trimmed from each CDR3. The listing skips clone size in some rows; elsewhere it reads once, few, many or a size class.

J gene,clone size,V gene,CDR3 protein
TRBJ1-6,-,TRBV5-1,ASSVTLSSYNSPLH
TRBJ2-7,-,TRBV29-1,SGGTGGYEQY
TRBJ1-1,few,TRBV6-8,ASREGRVTEAF
TRBJ2-1,few,TRBV19,ASRGHRLSGKNNEQF
TRBJ2-7,-,TRBV29-1,SVRPGGAYEQY
TRBJ2-5,medium-sized,TRBV11-3,ASSLGAGEQETQY
TRBJ1-3,few,TRBV19,ASSNVPGQISGNTIY
TRBJ2-3,medium-sized,TRBV11-3,ASSRTSGGPRGTQY
TRBJ2-2,few,TRBV15,ATRTQGVKTGELF
TRBJ1-1,medium-sized,TRBV11-3,ASSLKGPNTEAF
TRBJ1-6,-,TRBV10-3,AISEHPTGDSPLH
TRBJ2-6,-,TRBV6-8,AISGAGANVLT
TRBJ2-7,-,TRBV19,ASSIDGPGTGGSYEQY
TRBJ2-2,few,TRBV5-1,ASSLGLMAGTNTGELF
TRBJ2-2,-,TRBV7-2,ASSSAGPTELF
TRBJ2-7,-,TRBV29-1,SVEKRQGTYEQY
TRBJ2-1,-,TRBV29-1,SVEGLEDNEQF
TRBJ1-2,-,TRBV19,ASSITGGTTLNYGYT
TRBJ2-1,-,TRBV4-1,ASGGDGQDEQF
TRBJ2-7,-,TRBV11-3,ASSLGTGAASYEQY
TRBJ2-1,-,TRBV30,AWSPSLNNEQF
TRBJ1-2,few,TRBV6-8,ASSLTGGGYT
TRBJ2-3,once,TRBV19,ASSLGLAMDTQY
TRBJ2-2,-,TRBV11-1,ASSPPGRNTGELF
TRBJ2-1,few,TRBV25-1,ASSELFGGSSEQF
TRBJ2-2,medium-sized,TRBV11-3,ASSQDRQNTGELF
TRBJ2-1,few,TRBV9,ASSLLPRGQQF
TRBJ2-2,-,TRBV19,ASSLMGGAMF
TRBJ2-2,-,TRBV11-3,ASRWGQGANDTGELF
TRBJ2-7,few,TRBV11-3,ASSLGQGSVWEQY
TRBJ1-4,few,TRBV11-3,ASSTTGVGEKLF
TRBJ1-6,medium-sized,TRBV6-8,ASSSSINSPLH
TRBJ2-5,-,TRBV30,AWRRKQDFQETQY
TRBJ2-2,large,TRBV11-3,ASSLDTGNTGELF
TRBJ2-1,-,TRBV18,ASSQGSYNEQF